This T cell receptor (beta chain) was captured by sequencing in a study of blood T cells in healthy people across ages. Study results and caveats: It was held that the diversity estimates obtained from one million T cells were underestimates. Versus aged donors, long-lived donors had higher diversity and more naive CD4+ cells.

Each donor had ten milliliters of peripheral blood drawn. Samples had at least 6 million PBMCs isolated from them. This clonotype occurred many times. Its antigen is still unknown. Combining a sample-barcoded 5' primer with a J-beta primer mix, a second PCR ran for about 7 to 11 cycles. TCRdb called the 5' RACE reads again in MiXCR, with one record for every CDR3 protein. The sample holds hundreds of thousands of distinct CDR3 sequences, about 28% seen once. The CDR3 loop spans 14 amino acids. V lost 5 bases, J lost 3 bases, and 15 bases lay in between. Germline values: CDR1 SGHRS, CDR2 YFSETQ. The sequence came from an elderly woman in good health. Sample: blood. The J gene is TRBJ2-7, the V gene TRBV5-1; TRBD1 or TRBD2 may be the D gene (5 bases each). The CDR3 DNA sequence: TGCGCCAGCAGACCCTGGGACGCGGGCTACGAGCAGTACTTC. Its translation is CASRPWDAGYEQYF.